This T cell receptor (beta chain) originates from a study of T cells in Graves' hyperthyroidism and ophthalmopathy. About the study: Before treatment of any kind, peripheral blood was taken at initial diagnosis.

The PBMCs studied were ones that came from approximately 9.9 ml fresh peripheral blood. It was RNA transcripts that yielded the amplified TCR beta CDR3 regions. In the first-round RT-PCR of the TCR CDR3, the HTBI primer set was used. One entry per CDR3 protein, called by TCRdb with MiXCR from the multiplex PCR reads. The sample has about 530,000 distinct CDR3 sequences; roughly 18% are singletons. This clonotype appeared a few times. Germline loops: CDR1 SGHTA, CDR2 FQGNSA. The V gene end was trimmed by 1 base and the J gene end by 1 base; junction bases not matched to a gene: 5. This CDR3 region has 16 residues.

The specimen sequenced was blood. The chain is built from TRBV7-2 and TRBJ2-5, with TRBD2 matching over 8 bases. The source is a woman aged 18-29 years with Graves' ophthalmopathy. As DNA, the CDR3 is TGTGCCAGCAGCTTAGGGGTTAGCGGGGCCCAAGAGACCCAGTACTTC. Protein product: CASSLGVSGAQETQYF.